The clone carrying this TCR beta chain was recorded a few times. What it recognizes is unknown. The treatment is: roughly ten-day PBMC culture with coronavirus spike peptide pools or control peptides (ViraFEST assay). Antigen-specific T cells were expanded with peptide pools by ViraFEST, and TCRs were then sequenced. This sample is drawn from a study of vaccination and CD4 T cells after COVID-19. Cultured CD4+ T-cell DNA underwent Oncomine TCR Beta short-read sequencing. TCRdb fed the PCR reads into MiXCR, producing one record per CDR3 protein. The table shows around 15,000 distinct CDR3 sequences, with 30% occurring only once. This CDR3 comprises 14 residues. The ends were cut back, 0 bases at V and 6 bases at J, with 15 bases in the middle. Looked up from germline, CDR1 is DFQATT and CDR2 is SNEGSKA (reference sequence).

The chain couples TRBV20-1 to TRBJ2-7; D may be TRBD2 (6 bases). Material: cultured CD4+ T cells from blood. The sequence was collected from a human donor with COVID-19. CDR3 protein: CSARERLAMGEQYF. The CDR3 DNA follows: TGCAGTGCTAGAGAGCGGCTAGCGATGGGCGAGCAGTACTTC.